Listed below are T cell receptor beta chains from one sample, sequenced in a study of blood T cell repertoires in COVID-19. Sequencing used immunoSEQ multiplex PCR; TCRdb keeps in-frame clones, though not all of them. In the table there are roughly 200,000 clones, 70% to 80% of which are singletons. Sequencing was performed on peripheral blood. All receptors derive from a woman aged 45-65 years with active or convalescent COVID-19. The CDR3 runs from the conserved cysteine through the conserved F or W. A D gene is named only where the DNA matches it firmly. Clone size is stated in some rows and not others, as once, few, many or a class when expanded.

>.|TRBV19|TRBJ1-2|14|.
TGTGCCAGTATCAAACAGGGAAGCTTCTATGGCTACACCTTC
CASIKQGSFYGYTF
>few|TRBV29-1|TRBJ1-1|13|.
TGCAGCGTTGGGACAGCTCGGGACACTGAAGCTTTCTTT
CSVGTARDTEAFF
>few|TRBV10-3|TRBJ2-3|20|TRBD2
TGTGCCATCAGTGAGTCGGATCCGGGACTAGCGGGGGAAAGCACAGATACGCAGTATTTT
CAISESDPGLAGESTDTQYF
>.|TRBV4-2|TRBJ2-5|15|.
TGTGCCAGCAGCCCCCCCTTCCGGGAAATCGAGACCCAGTACTTC
CASSPPFREIETQYF
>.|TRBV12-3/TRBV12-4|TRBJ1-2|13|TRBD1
TGTGCCAGCCGGATCCGGACAGGGGTTGGCTACACCTTC
CASRIRTGVGYTF
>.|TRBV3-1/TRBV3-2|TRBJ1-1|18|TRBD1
TGTGCCAGCAGCCAAGTATCTAGGGGGCTAAATGGGAACACTGAAGCTTTCTTT
CASSQVSRGLNGNTEAFF
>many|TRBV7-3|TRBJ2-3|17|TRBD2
TGTGCCAGCAGCCCCTATCCTAGCGGGAGGGGGTCCGATACGCAGTATTTT
CASSPYPSGRGSDTQYF
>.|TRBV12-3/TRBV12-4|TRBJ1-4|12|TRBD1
TGTGCCAGCAGACCTACAGGGGGACGAGTGATTTTT
CASRPTGGRVIF
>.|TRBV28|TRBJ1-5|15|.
TGTGCCAGCAGTTTACGGGTCCAATCCTCACAGCCCCAGCATTTT
CASSLRVQSSQPQHF
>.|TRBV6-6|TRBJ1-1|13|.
TGTGCCAGCAGAAGGGCGGGGAGTGATGAAGCTTTCTTT
CASRRAGSDEAFF
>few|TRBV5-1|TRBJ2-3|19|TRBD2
TGCGCCAGCAGCTTGGACCTATCGGACCTAGCGGGGGGCACAGATACGCAGTATTTT
CASSLDLSDLAGGTDTQYF
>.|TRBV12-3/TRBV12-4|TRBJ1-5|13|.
TGTGCCAGCAGTTTAGCCCCGGATCAGCCCCAGCATTTT
CASSLAPDQPQHF
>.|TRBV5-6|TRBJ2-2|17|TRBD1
TGTGCCAGCAGCTGGACAGGGGTGCTAACGAACACCGGGGAGCTGTTTTTT
CASSWTGVLTNTGELFF
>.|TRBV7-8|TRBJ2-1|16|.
TGTGCCAGCAGCTTTCTACGGTCGAGCTCCTACAATGAGCAGTTCTTC
CASSFLRSSSYNEQFF
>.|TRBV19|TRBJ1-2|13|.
TGTGCCAGTAGTGCCCGACAGGAGGAGGGCTACACCTTC
CASSARQEEGYTF
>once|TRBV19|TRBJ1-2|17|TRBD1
TGTGCCAGTAGTTGGTTGGACAGGACCCCAACTTACGATGGCTACACCTTC
CASSWLDRTPTYDGYTF
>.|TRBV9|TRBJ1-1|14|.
TGTGCCAGCAGCGTAGATTCCGGGAACACTGAAGCTTTCTTT
CASSVDSGNTEAFF
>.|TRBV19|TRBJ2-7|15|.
TGTGCCAGTACCCGATCGTGGGGGGGGCTAGACGAGCAGTACTTC
CASTRSWGGLDEQYF
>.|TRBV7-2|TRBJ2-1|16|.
TGTGCCAGCAGCTTAGGGCCCCTGAATTCCTACAATGAGCAGTTCTTC
CASSLGPLNSYNEQFF
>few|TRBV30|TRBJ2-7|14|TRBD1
TGTGCCTGGAGGAAGGGACAGGGCCGATACGAGCAGTACTTC
CAWRKGQGRYEQYF
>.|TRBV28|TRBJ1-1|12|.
TGTGCCAGCAGTTTACGGAACACTGAAGCTTTCTTT
CASSLRNTEAFF
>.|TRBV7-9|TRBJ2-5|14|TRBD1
TGTGCCAGCAGCTCCTGGACAGGGGAGGAGACCCAGTACTTC
CASSSWTGEETQYF
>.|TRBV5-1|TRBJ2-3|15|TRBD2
TGCGCCAGCAGCGTGGGACTAGCGGGGACAGATACGCAGTATTTT
CASSVGLAGTDTQYF
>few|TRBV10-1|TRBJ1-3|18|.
TGCGCCAGCAGTACCGACGGCAAGACAGGAGGCTCTGGAAACACCATATATTTT
CASSTDGKTGGSGNTIYF
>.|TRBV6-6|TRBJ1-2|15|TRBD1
TGTGCCAGCAGTTACTCGACAGGGGTTAACTATGGCTACACCTTC
CASSYSTGVNYGYTF
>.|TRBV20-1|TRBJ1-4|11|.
TGCAGCTATTTTTCGGATGAAAAACTGTTTTTT
CSYFSDEKLFF
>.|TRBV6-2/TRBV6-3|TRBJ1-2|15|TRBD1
TGTGCCAGCAGTTACTCGATCAGGGGGAGCTATGGCTACACCTTC
CASSYSIRGSYGYTF
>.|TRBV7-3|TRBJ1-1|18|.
TGTGCCAGCAGGCCCCCAGCCCCCCTGACACTTGTCTGGACTGAGTCTTTCTTT
CASRPPAPLTLVWTESFF
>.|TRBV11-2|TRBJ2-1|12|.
TGTGCCAGCAGCTTGGATGCGGGACTTCATTTCTTC
CASSLDAGLHFF
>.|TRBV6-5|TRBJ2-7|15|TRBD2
TGTGCCAGCAGCGGAGACACGGGGGGAGGGAGCGAGCAGTACTTC
CASSGDTGGGSEQYF
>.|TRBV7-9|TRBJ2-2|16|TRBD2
TGTGCCAGCAGCCTAACGCTCGGGGGGGCCACCGGGGAGCTGTTTTTT
CASSLTLGGATGELFF
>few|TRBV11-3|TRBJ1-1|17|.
TGTGCCAGCAGCTTAGGGGCAGGCGTTGAAGGGAACACTGAAGCTTTCTTT
CASSLGAGVEGNTEAFF
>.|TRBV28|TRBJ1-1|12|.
TGTGCCAGCAGTGTGGGGGGCACTGAAGCTTTCTTT
CASSVGGTEAFF
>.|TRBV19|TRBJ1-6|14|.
TGTGCCAGTAGTTCCCTCTCAGGGAATTCACCCCTCCACTTT
CASSSLSGNSPLHF
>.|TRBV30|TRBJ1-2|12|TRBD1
TGTGCCTGGAGTGCCGGGACAGCGAGTCACACCTTC
CAWSAGTASHTF
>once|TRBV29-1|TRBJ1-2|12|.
TGCTCTGGGCGGGGTCCTAACTATGGCTACACCTTC
CSGRGPNYGYTF
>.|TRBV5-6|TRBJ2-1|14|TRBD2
TGTGCCAGCACCCCGCTAGGCGGGAGACTAGAGCAGTTCTTC
CASTPLGGRLEQFF
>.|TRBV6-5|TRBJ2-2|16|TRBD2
TGTGCCAGCAGTTCCGGGACTAGCGGGAATCCCGGGGAGCTGTTTTTT
CASSSGTSGNPGELFF
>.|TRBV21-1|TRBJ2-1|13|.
TGTGCCAGCAGCAAAATCCCACAAAATGAGCAGTTCTTC
CASSKIPQNEQFF
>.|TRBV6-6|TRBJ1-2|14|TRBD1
TGTGCCAGCAGACCGGGACAGGCCGGGGATGGCTACACCTTC
CASRPGQAGDGYTF
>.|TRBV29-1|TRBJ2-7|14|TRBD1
TGCAGCGTTGCCCGGGACAGGGGCGACTACGAGCAGTACTTC
CSVARDRGDYEQYF
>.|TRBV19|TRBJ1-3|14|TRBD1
TGTGCCAGTGGGGACAGGAACTCTGGAAACACCATATATTTT
CASGDRNSGNTIYF
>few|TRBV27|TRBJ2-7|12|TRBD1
TGTGCCAGCAGTTCGTACAGGGGCGAGCAGTACTTC
CASSSYRGEQYF
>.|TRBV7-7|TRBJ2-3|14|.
TGTGCCAGCAGCTTCCTCAGGGTGGTAGATACGCAGTATTTT
CASSFLRVVDTQYF
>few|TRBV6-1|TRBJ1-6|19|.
TGTGCCAGCAGTGCCAAGGTTTTAGACAGGAGCTCCTATAATTCACCCCTCCACTTT
CASSAKVLDRSSYNSPLHF
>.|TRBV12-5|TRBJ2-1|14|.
TGTGCTAGTGGTTTGGTCCTTGGGGGGAATGAGCAGTTCTTC
CASGLVLGGNEQFF
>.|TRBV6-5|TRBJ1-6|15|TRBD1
TGTGCCAGCAGGGAGACAGGGAGTGGGAATTCACCCCTCCACTTT
CASRETGSGNSPLHF
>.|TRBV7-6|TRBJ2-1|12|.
TGTGCCAGCAGCCTCGTTTATAATGAGCAGTTCTTC
CASSLVYNEQFF
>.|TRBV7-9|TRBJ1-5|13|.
TGTGCCAGCAGTCAGGTCGGCAATCAGCCCCAGCATTTT
CASSQVGNQPQHF
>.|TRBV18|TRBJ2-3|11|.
TGTGCCAGCTCCGAGTCTTATACGCAGTATTTT
CASSESYTQYF
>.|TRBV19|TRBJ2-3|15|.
TGTGCCAGTAGTATAGCGGGGTTACCCACAGATACGCAGTATTTT
CASSIAGLPTDTQYF
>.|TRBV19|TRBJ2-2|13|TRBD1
TGTGCCAGTAGTATAGGGACAGGCGGGGAGCTGTTTTTT
CASSIGTGGELFF
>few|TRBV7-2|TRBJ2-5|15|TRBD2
TGTGCCAGCAGCTTAGTCGGGGGGTTCCAAGAGACCCAGTACTTC
CASSLVGGFQETQYF